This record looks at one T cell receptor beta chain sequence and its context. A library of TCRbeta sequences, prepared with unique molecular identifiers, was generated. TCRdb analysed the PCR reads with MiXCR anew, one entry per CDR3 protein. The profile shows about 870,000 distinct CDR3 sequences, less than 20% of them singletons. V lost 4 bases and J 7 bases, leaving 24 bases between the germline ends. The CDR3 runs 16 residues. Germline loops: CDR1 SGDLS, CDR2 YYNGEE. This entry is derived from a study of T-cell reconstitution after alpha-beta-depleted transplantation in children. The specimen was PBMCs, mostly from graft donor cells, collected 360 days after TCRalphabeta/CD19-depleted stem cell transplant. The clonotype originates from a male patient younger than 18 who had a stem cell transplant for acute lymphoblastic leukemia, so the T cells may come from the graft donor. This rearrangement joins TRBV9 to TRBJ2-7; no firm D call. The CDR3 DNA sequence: TGTGCCAGCAGCCCTAGGCCACACTTAATCGTGGAGGAGCAGTACTTC. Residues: CASSPRPHLIVEEQYF. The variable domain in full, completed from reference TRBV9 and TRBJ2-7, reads DSGVTQTPKHLITATGQRVTLRCSPRSGDLSVYWYQQSLDQGLQFLIQYYNGEERAKGNILERFSAQQFPDLHSELNLSSLELGDSALYFCASSPRPHLIVEEQYFGPGTRLTVT.